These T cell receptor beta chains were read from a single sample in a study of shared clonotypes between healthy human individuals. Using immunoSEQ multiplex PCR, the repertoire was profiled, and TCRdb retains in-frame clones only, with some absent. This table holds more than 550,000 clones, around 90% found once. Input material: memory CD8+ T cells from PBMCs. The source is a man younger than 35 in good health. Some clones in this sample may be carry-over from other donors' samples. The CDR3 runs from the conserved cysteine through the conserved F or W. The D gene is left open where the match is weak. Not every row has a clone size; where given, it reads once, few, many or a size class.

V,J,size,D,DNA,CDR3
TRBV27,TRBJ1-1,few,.,TGTGCCAGCAGTTTATGGCAAGACACTGAAGCTTTCTTT,CASSLWQDTEAFF
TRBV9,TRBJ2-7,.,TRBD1,TGTGCCAGCAGCCGGACAGGGGAAAGCTCCTACGAGCAGTACTTC,CASSRTGESSYEQYF
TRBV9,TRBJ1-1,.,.,TGTGCCAGCAGCGGGGGACACCCGAACACTGAAGCTTTCTTT,CASSGGHPNTEAFF
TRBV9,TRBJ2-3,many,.,TGTGCCAGCAGCATAGCGGCCGGGGATACGCAGTATTTT,CASSIAAGDTQYF
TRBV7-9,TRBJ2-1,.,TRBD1,TGTGCCAGCAGCCTCGGACAGGGCAATGAGCAGTTCTTC,CASSLGQGNEQFF
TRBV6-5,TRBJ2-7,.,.,TGTGCCAGCAGTTACCAGGGACCCCCCTACGAGCAGTACTTC,CASSYQGPPYEQYF
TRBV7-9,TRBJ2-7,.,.,TGTGCCAGCAGCGGGGGAACGGGAAGCCTTGAGTACTTC,CASSGGTGSLEYF
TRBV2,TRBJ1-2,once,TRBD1,TGTGCCAGCAGTGGAACAGGGGCCAAGGGGTACGGCTACACCTTC,CASSGTGAKGYGYTF
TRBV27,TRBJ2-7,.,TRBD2,TGTGCCAGCGGAAAAAGGACTAGCGGGAGGGCCGGACTCTTGGAGCAGTACTTC,CASGKRTSGRAGLLEQYF
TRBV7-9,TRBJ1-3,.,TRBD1,TGTGCCAGCAGCTTAACCGGGACAGACTTCTCTGGAAACACCATATATTTT,CASSLTGTDFSGNTIYF
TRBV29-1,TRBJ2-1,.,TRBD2,TGCAGCGTTGAAGTGACTAGCGTCACCTACAATGAGCAGTTCTTC,CSVEVTSVTYNEQFF
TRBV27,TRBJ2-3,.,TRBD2,TGTGCCAGCAGTCCTTGGACTAGCGGGAGGGCCGATACGCAGTATTTT,CASSPWTSGRADTQYF
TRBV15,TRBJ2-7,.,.,TGTGCCACCAGCGGCCGACTAGTCTACGAGCAGTACTTC,CATSGRLVYEQYF
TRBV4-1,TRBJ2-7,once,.,TGCGCCAGCAGCCAAGCTAGCACCGCCTACGAGCAGTACTTC,CASSQASTAYEQYF
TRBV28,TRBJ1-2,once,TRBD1,TGTGCCAGCAGTTTAGCTGGAGACAGGGGTGACTATGGCTACACCTTC,CASSLAGDRGDYGYTF
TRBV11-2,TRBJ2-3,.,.,TGTGCCAGCAGCTTAGTCAGGGCATTCCCAGATACGCAGTATTTT,CASSLVRAFPDTQYF
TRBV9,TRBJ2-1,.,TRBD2,TGTGCCAGCAGCGTAGGGACTAGCGGGAGTTATGAGCAGTTCTTC,CASSVGTSGSYEQFF
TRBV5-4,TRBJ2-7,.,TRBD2,TGTGCCAGCAGCGGGGGGCTAGCGGGAAGTCTTGACGAGCAGTACTTC,CASSGGLAGSLDEQYF
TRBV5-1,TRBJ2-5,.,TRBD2,TGCGCCAGCAGCTTGTTGGCTAGCGGGGGTCAAGAGACCCAGTACTTC,CASSLLASGGQETQYF
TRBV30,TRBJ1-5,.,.,TGTGCCTGGAGTGGTATGGGGCAGCTTAACAATCAGCCCCAGCATTTT,CAWSGMGQLNNQPQHF
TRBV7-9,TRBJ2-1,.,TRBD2,TGTGCCAGCAGCTTTAGACTAGCGGCAGACAATGAGCAGTTCTTC,CASSFRLAADNEQFF
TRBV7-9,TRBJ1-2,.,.,TGTGCCAGCAGCCACTTGGACAGCTCTAACTATGGCTACACCTTC,CASSHLDSSNYGYTF
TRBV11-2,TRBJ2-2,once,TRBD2,TGTGCCAGCAGCTTATTCCCGACTATAGCGGGTGGAGGGGAGCTGTTTTTT,CASSLFPTIAGGGELFF
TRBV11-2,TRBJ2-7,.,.,TGTGCCAGCAGTGTGGGGAGCTCCTACGAGCAGTACTTC,CASSVGSSYEQYF
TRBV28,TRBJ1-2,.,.,TGTGCCAGCAGTTTATTACAGGGAAGATATGGCTACACCTTC,CASSLLQGRYGYTF
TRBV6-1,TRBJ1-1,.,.,TGTGCCAGCAGTGAACGGGACTACATTCGAGCTTTCTTT,CASSERDYIRAFF
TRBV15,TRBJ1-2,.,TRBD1,TGTGCCACCAGCAGCGTCCTTATAGGGACAGGGTACTATGGCTACACCTTC,CATSSVLIGTGYYGYTF
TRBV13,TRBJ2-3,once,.,TGTGCCAGCAGCTTAAGGACCGATAGCACAGATACGCAGTATTTT,CASSLRTDSTDTQYF
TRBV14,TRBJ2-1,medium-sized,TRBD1,TGTGCCAGCAGCCAAGTACCGGGACAGGGAGACAATGAGCAGTTCTTC,CASSQVPGQGDNEQFF
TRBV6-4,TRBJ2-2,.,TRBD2,TGTGCCAGCAGTGACCAACGGACTAGTAGCACCGGGGAGCTGTTTTTT,CASSDQRTSSTGELFF
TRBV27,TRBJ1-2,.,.,TGTGCCAGCAATTTTTTCGGGGACGCTGGCTACACCTTC,CASNFFGDAGYTF
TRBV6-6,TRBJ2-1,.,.,TGTGCCAGCAGTCTCCCGGAGGGGGGGGTTTTTGAGCAGTTCTTC,CASSLPEGGVFEQFF
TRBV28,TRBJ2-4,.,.,TGTGCCAGCAGTTTACTAGGAGGTCGACTAGCCAAAAACATTCAGTACTTC,CASSLLGGRLAKNIQYF
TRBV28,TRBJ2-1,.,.,TGTGCCAGCAGTTTATGGGGACGTTCGGTGGTATCGTCAGGTGAGCAGTTCTTC,CASSLWGRSVVSSGEQFF
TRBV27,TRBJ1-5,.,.,TGTGCCAGCAGTTCCTCCTGGCCCAGCTCGAATCAGCCCCAGCATTTT,CASSSSWPSSNQPQHF
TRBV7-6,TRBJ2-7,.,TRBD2,TGTGCCAGCAGCTTAGCGACTAGCGGGAGCTACGAGCAGTACTTC,CASSLATSGSYEQYF
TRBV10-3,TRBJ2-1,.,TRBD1,TGTGCCATCAGTGGGGACAGGGCCTACAATGAGCAGTTCTTC,CAISGDRAYNEQFF
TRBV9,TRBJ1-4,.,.,TGTGCCAGCAGCGTAGCTCGTGGGATAAGTCAAGGGAGAGGTGAAAAACTGTTTTTT,CASSVARGISQGRGEKLFF
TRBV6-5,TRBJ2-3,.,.,TGTGCCGGGGCGAGAGATACGCAGTATTTT,CAGARDTQYF
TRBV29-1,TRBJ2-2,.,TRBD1,TGCAGCGTTGGGGGATGGACAGGGTCGAACACCGGGGAGCTGTTTTTT,CSVGGWTGSNTGELFF
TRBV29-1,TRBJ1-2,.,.,TGCAGCGTTCCGGGTTTCTCTCTGCCGGGGTACAACTATGGCTACACCTTC,CSVPGFSLPGYNYGYTF
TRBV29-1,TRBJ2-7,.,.,TGCAGCGTTATCGCGGCCAACTACGAGCAGTACTTC,CSVIAANYEQYF
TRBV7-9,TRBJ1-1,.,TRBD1,TGTGCCAGCAGCCAGGGGGGCGGGAAAGCTTTCTTT,CASSQGGGKAFF
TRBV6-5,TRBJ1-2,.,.,TGTGCCAGCAGTTATACGTCTACTAACTATGGCTACACCTTC,CASSYTSTNYGYTF
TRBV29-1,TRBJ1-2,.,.,TGCGCCGGGGACACTAACTATGGCTACACCTTC,CAGDTNYGYTF
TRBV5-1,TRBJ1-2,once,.,TGCGCCAGCAGCTTGGGTCCAGGGGTCGACTATGGCTACACCTTC,CASSLGPGVDYGYTF
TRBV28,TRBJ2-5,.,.,TGTGCCAGCAGCCCCCCGGGGAACCAAGAGACCCAGTACTTC,CASSPPGNQETQYF
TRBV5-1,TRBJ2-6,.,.,TGCGCCAGCAGCTCCAGGGACGGGGCTGGGGCCAACGTCCTGACTTTC,CASSSRDGAGANVLTF
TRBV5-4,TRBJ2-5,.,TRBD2,TGTGCCAGCAGCTTGTTAACTAGCGGGAACCGGGAGACCCAGTACTTC,CASSLLTSGNRETQYF
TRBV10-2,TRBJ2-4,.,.,TGCGCCAGCAGTGACCTCTGGGCGGCCAAAAACATTCAGTACTTC,CASSDLWAAKNIQYF
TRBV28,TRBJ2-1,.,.,TGTGCCAGCAGTTTTGGACTCCTAGGGCATGAGCAGTTCTTC,CASSFGLLGHEQFF
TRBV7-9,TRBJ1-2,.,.,TGTGCCAGCAGCTTTAGAGCTAACTATGGCTACACCTTC,CASSFRANYGYTF
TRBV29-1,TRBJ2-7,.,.,TGCAGCGTTGAAGGAACCTACGAGCAGTACTTC,CSVEGTYEQYF
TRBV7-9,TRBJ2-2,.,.,TGTGCCAGCAGCTCACCAGGGGACGGGGAGCTGTTTTTT,CASSSPGDGELFF
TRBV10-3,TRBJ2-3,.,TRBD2,TGTGCCATCAGTCGTCCGGGGTCTAGCGGGAGGATCAGCACAGATACGCAGTATTTT,CAISRPGSSGRISTDTQYF
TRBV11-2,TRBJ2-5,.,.,TGTGCCAGCAGCTTACCGGGACTCCAAGAGACCCAGTACTTC,CASSLPGLQETQYF
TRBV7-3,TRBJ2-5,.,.,TGTGCCAGCATCTACCCTTGGTGGCTAGTGGGGTTGAGGGAAGAGACCCAGTACTTC,CASIYPWWLVGLREETQYF
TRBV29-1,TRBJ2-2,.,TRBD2,TGCAGCGTTTCCTTAGCGGGAGTTTGGCACACCGGGGAGCTGTTTTTT,CSVSLAGVWHTGELFF